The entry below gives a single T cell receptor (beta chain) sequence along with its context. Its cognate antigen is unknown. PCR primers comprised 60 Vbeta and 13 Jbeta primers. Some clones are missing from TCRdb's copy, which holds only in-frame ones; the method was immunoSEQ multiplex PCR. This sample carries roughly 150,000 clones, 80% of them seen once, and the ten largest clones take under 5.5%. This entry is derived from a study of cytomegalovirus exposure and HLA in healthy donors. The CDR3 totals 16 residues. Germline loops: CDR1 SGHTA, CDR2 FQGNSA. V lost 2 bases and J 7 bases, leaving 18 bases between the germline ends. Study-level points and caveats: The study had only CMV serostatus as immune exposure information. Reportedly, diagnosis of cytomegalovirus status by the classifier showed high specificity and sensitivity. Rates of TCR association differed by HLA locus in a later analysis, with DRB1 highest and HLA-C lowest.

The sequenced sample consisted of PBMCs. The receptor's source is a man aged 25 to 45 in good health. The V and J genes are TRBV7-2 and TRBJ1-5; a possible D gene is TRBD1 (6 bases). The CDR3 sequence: CASSLNPPAGVQPQHF. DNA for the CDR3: TGTGCCAGCAGCTTAAACCCGCCGGCAGGGGTACAGCCCCAGCATTTT.